This T cell receptor (beta chain) derives from a study of tumor and adjacent non-tumor tissue in lung cancer. The germline V gene encodes CDR1 MNHEY and CDR2 SVGEGT. The CDR3 is 17 amino acids. Regarding this clonotype: The junction does not match germline at one end; this may be a read error.

The library came from three nested PCR rounds adapted from ARM-PCR protocols. TCRdb reanalysed the multiplex PCR reads using MiXCR and keeps one entry per CDR3 protein. In the table there are about 110,000 distinct CDR3 sequences, approximately 80% of which are singletons. The template was RNA from unsorted bulk tissue. The V call is TRBV6-2 or TRBV6-3, the J call TRBJ1-5; D remains ambiguous. Input material: lung tumor tissue. The sequence derives from a man between 65 and 79 years old with non-small cell lung cancer. This CDR3 reads CASNPLMIGDRNQPQHF. The CDR3 bases are TGTGCCAGCAACCCTCTGATGATTGGAGATCGCAATCAGCCTCAGCATTTT.